A selection of T cell receptor beta chains follows, all from one sample in a study of regulatory T cells in long-lasting Graves disease. TCRdb ran MiXCR on the multiplex PCR reads and lists one entry per CDR3 protein. The table lists approximately 350,000 distinct CDR3 sequences, 12% of them singletons. A further study also used this sample, focusing on T cells in Graves' hyperthyroidism and ophthalmopathy.

The sequencing used peripheral blood mononuclear cells (PBMCs), collected at new diagnosis, from a patient treated with antithyroid drugs. These receptors came from a woman younger than 30 with Graves disease. CDR3s include the opening cysteine and the closing phenylalanine or tryptophan. Fields, in order: CDR3 length, J gene, V gene, D gene, clone size, CDR3 protein, CDR3 DNA. D genes are given only for firm matches. Clone size is shown for a subset of rows, as once, few, many or a class of expanded clone.

14,TRBJ1-2,TRBV5-5,.,.,CASSFLIRSGGYTF,TGTGCCAGCAGCTTTTTGATCCGGAGCGGCGGCTACACCTTC
15,TRBJ2-7,TRBV28,.,.,CASSSLGGGGYEQYF,TGTGCCAGCAGTTCCCTGGGGGGGGGCGGGTACGAGCAGTACTTC
14,TRBJ2-1,TRBV20-1,.,many,CSAREAGPYNGQFF,TGCAGTGCTAGAGAGGCGGGCCCCTACAATGGGCAGTTCTTC
15,TRBJ1-5,TRBV20-1,.,few,CSARDPLGGVQPQHF,TGCAGTGCTAGAGATCCCTTGGGGGGCGTCCAGCCCCAGCATTTT
12,TRBJ1-5,TRBV6-1,TRBD1,many,CASGQGARKQHF,TGTGCCAGCGGTCAGGGGGCTCGAAAGCAGCATTTT
13,TRBJ1-2,TRBV19,TRBD1,many,CASSIGTGAGYTF,TGTGCCAGTAGTATAGGGACAGGAGCCGGCTACACCTTC
18,TRBJ2-1,TRBV14,TRBD2,few,CASSQDRLAVTGNNEQFF,TGTGCCAGCAGCCAAGATCGACTAGCGGTCACTGGTAACAATGAGCAGTTCTTC
15,TRBJ2-1,TRBV19,TRBD2,many,CASRISGALYNEQFF,TGTGCCAGTAGGATTAGCGGGGCCCTCTACAATGAGCAGTTCTTC
12,TRBJ2-1,TRBV4-1,.,.,CASSREFHEQFF,TGCGCCAGCAGCCGGGAGTTCCATGAGCAGTTCTTC
16,TRBJ2-3,TRBV6-2/TRBV6-3,.,many,CASSETVRGSADTQYF,TGTGCCAGCAGTGAAACGGTTCGGGGATCCGCAGATACGCAGTATTTT
14,TRBJ1-1,TRBV4-1,TRBD1,few,CASSHTQGIPEAFF,TGCGCCAGCAGCCACACACAGGGGATCCCTGAAGCTTTCTTT
15,TRBJ1-1,TRBV19,.,many,CASSHKGLTNTEAFF,TGTGCCAGTAGTCATAAGGGACTCACGAACACTGAAGCTTTCTTT
17,TRBJ2-7,TRBV6-2/TRBV6-3,TRBD2,few,CASSYQPGLANSYEQYF,TGTGCCAGCAGTTACCAACCTGGACTAGCGAACTCCTACGAGCAGTACTTC
13,TRBJ1-4,TRBV2,TRBD1,few,CASIRGDSEKLFF,TGTGCCAGCATCAGGGGGGATAGTGAAAAACTGTTTTTT
13,TRBJ1-2,TRBV10-2,.,.,CASSESTRDGYTF,TGCGCCAGCAGTGAGTCGACGAGGGACGGCTACACCTTC
14,TRBJ2-1,TRBV29-1,TRBD2,many,CSVSLSGYYNEQFF,TGCAGCGTTTCCCTTAGCGGGTACTACAATGAGCAGTTCTTC
15,TRBJ2-7,TRBV10-2,TRBD2,few,CATQLAGPSSYEQYF,TGCGCCACCCAATTAGCGGGACCGAGCTCCTACGAGCAGTACTTC
20,TRBJ1-4,TRBV4-1,.,many,CASSRLISQGLTSTNEKLFF,TGCGCCAGCAGTCGACTTATCTCACAGGGTCTGACTTCAACTAATGAAAAACTGTTTTTT
15,TRBJ2-2,TRBV2,.,.,CASSKGQGFPGELFF,TGTGCCAGCAGTAAGGGGCAGGGTTTCCCCGGGGAGCTGTTTTTT
13,TRBJ2-5,TRBV6-9,.,many,CASSYPGQETQYF,TGTGCCAGCAGTTACCCGGGGCAAGAGACCCAGTACTTC
20,TRBJ2-2,TRBV15,.,.,CATSLRLVAFDREGTGELFF,TGTGCCACCAGCCTCCGGTTGGTTGCCTTCGACAGGGAGGGGACCGGGGAGCTGTTTTTT
15,TRBJ1-5,TRBV20-1,.,.,CSASPSLSTDQPQHF,TGCAGTGCTAGCCCCTCGTTGTCCACCGATCAGCCCCAGCATTTT
16,TRBJ2-3,TRBV19,TRBD2,few,CASSDLGTSGTDTQYF,TGTGCCAGTAGTGATCTCGGGACTAGCGGAACAGATACGCAGTATTTT
11,TRBJ2-5,TRBV2,.,many,CASELRETQYF,TGTGCCAGCGAGCTCCGGGAGACCCAGTACTTC
15,TRBJ1-5,TRBV7-2,TRBD1,many,CASSFGQASGQPQHF,TGTGCCAGCAGCTTCGGACAGGCCTCTGGACAGCCCCAGCATTTT
12,TRBJ1-6,TRBV4-3,.,few,CASSQEAGTLHF,TGCGCCAGCAGCCAAGAGGCAGGGACCCTCCACTTT
14,TRBJ1-1,TRBV27,.,few,CASSFYRAHTEAFF,TGTGCCAGCAGTTTTTACAGGGCGCACACTGAAGCTTTCTTT
13,TRBJ1-1,TRBV12-3/TRBV12-4,.,many,CASRPGGYTEAFF,TGTGCCAGCAGGCCCGGGGGCTACACTGAAGCTTTCTTT
14,TRBJ2-2,TRBV19,.,.,CASSIWGNTGELFF,TGTGCCAGTAGTATTTGGGGAAACACCGGGGAGCTGTTTTTT
15,TRBJ2-1,TRBV6-2/TRBV6-3,.,few,CASSLSGTYYNEQFF,TGTGCCAGCAGCCTCTCAGGGACATATTACAATGAGCAGTTCTTC
14,TRBJ1-1,TRBV29-1,TRBD1,few,CSVPRTGTNTEAFF,TGCAGCGTGCCCCGGACAGGGACAAATACTGAAGCTTTCTTT
15,TRBJ2-2,TRBV12-3/TRBV12-4,TRBD1,many,CASRQDRGGSGELFF,TGTGCCAGCAGACAGGACAGGGGTGGCAGCGGGGAGCTGTTTTTT
14,TRBJ2-1,TRBV9,TRBD2,many,CASSARTSDNEQFF,TGTGCCAGCAGCGCCAGGACTAGCGATAATGAGCAGTTCTTC
12,TRBJ2-5,TRBV28,.,many,CASRTGQETQYF,TGTGCCAGCAGAACAGGGCAAGAGACCCAGTACTTC
14,TRBJ2-2,TRBV12-3/TRBV12-4,TRBD1,few,CASRQGVTSGELFF,TGTGCCAGCCGACAGGGAGTGACTTCCGGGGAGCTGTTTTTT
14,TRBJ2-5,TRBV6-1,.,many,CASSQDPAGETQYF,TGTGCCAGCAGCCAGGACCCGGCGGGGGAGACCCAGTACTTC
15,TRBJ1-3,TRBV11-2,.,many,CASSRDRSSGNTIYF,TGTGCCAGCAGCAGGGACCGATCTTCTGGAAACACCATATATTTT
16,TRBJ2-5,TRBV20-1,.,.,CSARGWTTGGVETQYF,TGCAGTGCTAGAGGATGGACTACAGGCGGGGTAGAGACCCAGTACTTC
14,TRBJ2-1,TRBV20-1,TRBD2,many,CSAGPGLAFDEQFF,TGCAGTGCCGGCCCGGGACTAGCGTTCGATGAGCAGTTCTTC
15,TRBJ2-3,TRBV5-1,TRBD1,many,CASSARYRGSDTQYF,TGCGCCAGCAGCGCCCGCTACAGGGGCTCAGATACGCAGTATTTT
16,TRBJ1-5,TRBV12-3/TRBV12-4,TRBD1,many,CASSPSGTGRNQPQHF,TGTGCCAGCAGTCCGTCGGGGACAGGACGAAATCAGCCCCAGCATTTT
15,TRBJ2-1,TRBV11-3,.,many,CASSLDYGGRNEQFF,TGTGCCAGCAGCTTAGATTACGGGGGACGCAATGAGCAGTTCTTC
14,TRBJ1-1,TRBV3-1,.,many,CASSQEPGDTEAFF,TGTGCCAGCAGCCAAGAACCAGGGGACACTGAAGCTTTCTTT
14,TRBJ2-3,TRBV27,TRBD2,many,CASRLAGGTDTQYF,TGTGCCAGCAGACTAGCGGGGGGCACAGATACGCAGTATTTT
16,TRBJ2-2,TRBV9,.,many,CASSPQGKIDTGELFF,TGTGCCAGCAGCCCCCAGGGAAAAATCGACACCGGGGAGCTGTTTTTT
14,TRBJ2-2,TRBV25-1,TRBD2,many,CASSGGGRPGELFF,TGTGCCAGCAGTGGCGGGGGGCGCCCCGGGGAGCTGTTTTTT
18,TRBJ2-6,TRBV20-1,.,many,CSARKGGPQISGANVLTF,TGCAGTGCTAGGAAGGGGGGACCCCAGATCTCTGGGGCCAACGTCCTGACTTTC
14,TRBJ2-7,TRBV20-1,.,many,CSAGGTANSYEQYF,TGCAGTGCTGGGGGGACAGCGAACTCCTACGAGCAGTACTTC